The entry below gives a single TCR beta chain sequence along with its context. This clonotype was seen only once. Its antigen is unknown. No base-level quality is on record; no much larger clone is a single base apart. One read offers little support. Libraries were constructed by 5' RACE. Sequenced on an Illumina HiSeq 2500. A second PCR of 7 to 11 cycles was performed with a sample-barcoded 5' primer and a J-beta primer mix. A unique molecular identifier was introduced onto each TCR beta cDNA molecule by a template-switch 5' adaptor carrying 12 random nucleotides. At least 3 million CDR3-containing paired-end reads were obtained from each sample. The Mint cDNA synthesis kit, primed by a TRBC-specific oligonucleotide, was used to synthesize first-strand cDNA from all RNA. Following uracil-DNA glycosylase treatment, all cDNA underwent a first 18-cycle PCR with the universal primers M1SS and BC2_uni_R. In the source study's methods: Each sample was normalized by randomly selecting 1 million high-quality reads, each carrying a distinct molecular identifier. Reads with shared molecular identifiers were discarded instead of being binned into consensus sequences. CDR3 identification, clonotype clustering and error correction used MiTCR with a Q25 quality threshold and the strictest error-elimination algorithm. Lower-bound total TCR beta diversity was estimated with a nonparametric unseen species model using Euler transformation. TCRdb reprocessed the public reads (quality trimming at Q25 with fastp, clone calling with MiXCR) and kept in-frame beta chains. Each CDR3 protein appears once, grouped with its most common genes and DNA. TCRdb's processing, not the authors' own work, is the source of the V and J calls. In all, the sample holds approximately 800,000 distinct CDR3 sequences, and 35% to 60% of those were seen once. The top ten constitute less than 20% of the sample.

Systemically healthy Caucasian individuals from Russia, approximately 39 in total and aged 6 to 90 years, were included as donors. Each donor gave about 9.2 milliliters of peripheral blood, drawn into EDTA-treated Vacutainer tubes. Ficoll-Paque density-gradient centrifugation was used to isolate PBMCs, with at least 6 million obtained per sample. Total RNA, at least 6 micrograms per sample, was extracted from PBMCs with Trizol reagent. Naive CD45RAhigh/CD27high T cell percentages were measured by flow cytometry on a PBMC aliquot from every donor. The germline V gene yields SGHTA for CDR1 and FQGTGA for CDR2. V is reduced by 4 bases and J by 8 bases, leaving a spacing of 15 bases between them. The CDR3 runs 14 residues from the cysteine to the phenylalanine. Solely the CDR3 DNA is kept, with 42 bases framed from the first base. This specimen comes from a study of blood T cells in healthy people across ages (dated by TCRdb to the mid-2010s). About the study as a whole: In model experiments, template switching captured about one uniquely barcoded TCR beta cDNA molecule for every two T cells. The study measured age-related changes in TCR beta repertoire diversity using deep sequencing normalized with unique cDNA molecular identifiers. Four age groups were formed from the donors: young (average approximately 15 years), middle-aged (approximately 39), aged (62) and long-lived (around 80). To avoid experimental bias, donors of different ages were randomly spread across the sequencing lanes. The study analyzed two additional independent replicas of 1 million unique cDNA reads from the same blood draw for two donors, one aged 18 to 30 and one aged 80 or older. Study-wide findings and limitations: Since profiling was done on bulk unsorted PBMCs, naive and antigen-experienced compartments could not be conclusively compared. Because donor CMV infection status was unknown, age-related changes in expanded clonotypes were potentially confounded. Compared with the aged group, the long-lived group had more naive CD4+ T cells, fewer expanded clones and increased TCR diversity, suggesting age selection. Total diversity estimates from one million sequenced T cells were considered lower bounds and underestimates. A strong correlation was found between observed TCR beta diversity and the percentage of naive T cells measured by flow cytometry. As age increased, observed TCR beta diversity per million T cells dropped in a roughly linear way, and a significant reduction was already evident by age roughly 40.

The material sequenced was blood. The chain couples TRBV7-3 to TRBJ2-1, with the D call perhaps TRBD1 or TRBD2, each one matching 5 bases. This clonotype was obtained from a man older than 75 in good health. For the CDR3, the sequence is CASSSMTAADEQFF. In nucleotide form, the sequence is TGTGCCAGCAGCTCGATGACAGCGGCGGATGAGCAGTTCTTC.